The 21 T cell receptor beta chains given below trace back to one sample, sequenced in a study of cytomegalovirus exposure and HLA in healthy donors. PCR primers comprised 60 Vbeta and 13 Jbeta primers. Clones were read by immunoSEQ multiplex PCR, and TCRdb kept only the in-frame ones, dropping some. The sample has some 150,000 clones, roughly 84% seen once. Sequencing was carried out using PBMCs. These TCRs come from a boy between 2 and 10 years old in good health and CMV-seronegative.

The chain is built from TRBV10-3 and TRBJ2-3; 7 bases are a match to TRBD1. The CDR3 length is 14 residues. Germline V lookup: CDR1 ENHRY, CDR2 SYGVKD. V lost 5 bases and J lost 0; bases outside the gene matches: 2. In DNA, the CDR3 is TGTGCCATCAGTCCGGGACAGAGCACAGATACGCAGTATTTT. It is translated as CAISPGQSTDTQYF.

The chain has TRBV7-2 and TRBJ2-7; 9 bases match TRBD2. The CDR3 spans 18 residues. CDR1 SGHTA and CDR2 FQGNSA come from the germline V gene. The V gene end was trimmed by 6 bases and the J gene end by 0 bases; junction bases not matched to a gene: 15. The CDR3 loop reads CASRFRGGLAGLSYEQYF. DNA for the CDR3: TGTGCCAGCAGGTTTAGGGGTGGGCTAGCGGGGCTCTCCTACGAGCAGTACTTC.

The chain joins TRBV11-2 to TRBJ2-7; D possibly corresponds to TRBD2 (5 bases). This CDR3 is 14 amino acids long. V lost 5 bases to trimming and J lost 6 bases, with 17 bases between them. Germline values: CDR1 SGHAT, CDR2 FQNNGV. CDR3: CASSVRREGGEQYF. In DNA form, the CDR3 reads TGTGCCAGCAGCGTCCGACGCGAGGGCGGCGAGCAGTACTTC.

The gene calls are TRBV5-1 and TRBJ2-7; 8 bases map to TRBD2. The J segment lost 3 bases and the V segment lost 4 bases, leaving 3 bases of the junction unmatched. CDR1 is SGHRS, CDR2 YFSETQ, per germline. The CDR3 has 13 residues. CDR3 region: CASSTGLDYEQYF. DNA of the CDR3: TGCGCCAGCAGCACGGGACTAGACTACGAGCAGTACTTC.

The genes are TRBV7-3 and TRBJ2-1, with TRBD1 identical over 9 bases. The CDR3 runs to 16 residues. Germline loops: CDR1 SGHTA, CDR2 FQGTGA. V shed 1 base and J 9 bases; nucleotides not matched to a gene: 10. The CDR3 protein is CASSLISPGQGSEQFF. CDR3 DNA sequence: TGTGCCAGCAGCTTAATTAGTCCCGGACAGGGGTCTGAGCAGTTCTTC.

This clone was detected once. The V call is TRBV12-2, the J call TRBJ1-2; TRBD1 is the table's D call and was not checked against the DNA. TRBV12-2 is a listed pseudogene. This CDR3 has 13 amino acids. CDR3 amino acids: CASRLDRGYGYTF. CDR3 nucleotide sequence: TGTGCAAGTCGCTTAGACAGGGGCTATGGCTACACCTTC.

The chain joins TRBV25-1 to TRBJ2-7, with 7 bases that match TRBD2. The CDR3 runs to 17 residues. V was clipped by 4 bases and J by 0 bases; unmatched bases: 12. The germline V gene encodes CDR1 MGHDK and CDR2 SYGVNS. The CDR3 reads CASSGGLSLAASYEQYF. The CDR3 DNA is TGTGCCAGCAGTGGGGGACTTTCGCTAGCGGCCTCCTACGAGCAGTACTTC.

Comment on this clone: One junction end disagrees with the germline gene, perhaps due to a read error. This sequence joins TRBV7-9 and TRBJ2-1; weak D call: TRBD2 (6 bases). CDR3 size: 14 residues. Germline V gives CDR1 SEHNR, CDR2 FQNEAQ (reference sequence). CDR3 coding DNA: TGTGCCAGCAACTTAGGGCGGGACTACAATGAGCAGTTCTTC. Protein product: CASNLGRDYNEQFF.

This clone appeared a few times. The gene calls are TRBV9 and TRBJ2-7; D may be TRBD1 (6 bases). Trimming pared 1 base from V and 2 bases from J, leaving 10 bases between. Germline lookup yields CDR1 SGDLS and CDR2 YYNGEE. This CDR3 contains 14 residues. This CDR3 reads CASSVSGHTYEQYF. The CDR3 bases are TGTGCCAGCAGCGTATCGGGACACACCTACGAGCAGTACTTC.

J is TRBJ1-6 and V is TRBV7-8, with D hard to call. There are 18 residues in the CDR3. V shed 3 bases and J shed 0 bases, with 15 bases lying between them. The germline gives CDR1 SGHVS, CDR2 FQNEAQ. CDR3 nucleotides: TGTGCCAGCAGCTTGGAAGGACGGGAAAGCTCCTATAATTCACCCCTCCACTTT. It specifies CASSLEGRESSYNSPLHF.

This rearrangement joins TRBV5-4 to TRBJ2-3; possible D gene TRBD1, 6 bases. The germline V gene has CDR1 SGHNT and CDR2 YYREEE (reference sequence). V was trimmed by 4 bases and J by 1 base, leaving 10 bases between them. This CDR3 is built from 14 residues. Here the CDR3 DNA reads TGTGCCAGCAGCCCGAGGACAGGCACAGATACGCAGTATTTT. Amino acids: CASSPRTGTDTQYF.

This chain uses TRBV19 with TRBJ2-5; a weak D match, TRBD1 (6 bases). This CDR3 has 13 amino acids. Per the germline V gene, CDR1 is LNHDA and CDR2 is SQIVND (reference sequence). V shed 7 bases and J shed 5 bases, with 14 bases lying between them. CDR3 amino acids: CASMAGVGETQYF. The CDR3 coding sequence is TGTGCCAGTATGGCAGGGGTAGGGGAGACCCAGTACTTC.

The chain couples TRBV6-1 to TRBJ1-2; 12 bases fit TRBD1. Germline assignment: CDR1 MNHNS and CDR2 SASEGT. With V trimmed by 2 bases and J by 7 bases, 2 bases remained unmatched. This CDR3 has 14 residues. CDR3 sequence reads: CASSELGQGAGYTF. Written as DNA, the CDR3 is TGTGCCAGCAGTGAATTGGGACAGGGGGCTGGCTACACCTTC.

The V gene is TRBV10-3, the J gene TRBJ1-1; 9 bases are a match to TRBD1. CDR3 length equals 13 residues. V shed 11 bases and J 3 bases; nucleotides not matched to a gene: 7. Germline V lookup: CDR1 ENHRY, CDR2 SYGVKD. This chain's CDR3 is CAARTGEHTEAFF. The DNA of the CDR3 is TGTGCCGCCCGGACAGGGGAGCACACTGAAGCTTTCTTT.

V and J are TRBV14 and TRBJ2-3, with TRBD2 matching over 8 bases. The germline CDR1 and CDR2 sequences are SGHDN and FVKESK. The CDR3 totals 16 residues. V lost 4 bases and J lost 6; bases outside the gene matches: 12. The CDR3 DNA follows: TGTGCCAGCAGCCGAATCCTCGGGAGGGCCACCGATACGCAGTATTTT. It encodes CASSRILGRATDTQYF.

The rearrangement links TRBV6-5 to TRBJ1-2; the D gene is possibly TRBD1 (5 bases). CDR1 MNHEY and CDR2 SVGAGI come from the germline V gene. V lost 9 bases and J lost 2, with 16 bases in between. The CDR3 is 14 residues long. CDR3 DNA: TGTGCCAGTTCACCCCGGCGGGGGAACTATGGCTACACCTTC. It yields the protein CASSPRRGNYGYTF.

J is TRBJ2-2 and V is TRBV27, with TRBD1 matching 8 bases. Germline-derived CDR1 and CDR2 are MNHEY and SMNVEV (reference sequence). The CDR3 extends over 16 amino acids. Trimming took 5 bases from V and 4 from J; bases not matched to a gene: 9. CDR3 in amino acids: CASSRPDRGGTGELFF. In DNA form, the CDR3 reads TGTGCCAGCAGTCGACCCGACAGGGGAGGCACCGGGGAGCTGTTTTTT.

The chain combines TRBV5-1 with TRBJ1-3, with a tentative D call TRBD1 (5 bases). The CDR3 is made up of 16 amino acids. Trimming pared 7 bases from V and 0 bases from J, leaving 17 bases between. The V gene's germline CDR1 is SGHRS and CDR2 YFSETQ. The CDR3 here is CASGKTDRISGNTIYF. The CDR3 DNA reads as TGCGCCAGCGGAAAGACAGATCGTATCTCTGGAAACACCATATATTTT.

The rearrangement uses TRBV4-2 and TRBJ2-7; 7 bases agree with TRBD1. CDR3 length: 14 amino acids. Germline lookup yields CDR1 LGHNA and CDR2 YNFKEQ. V lost 4 bases to trimming and J lost 3 bases; unmatched junction nucleotides: 6. The CDR3 sequence is CASSPGTAGYEQYF. The CDR3 bases are TGTGCCAGCAGCCCCGGGACAGCTGGCTACGAGCAGTACTTC.

The rearrangement joins TRBV29-1 to TRBJ2-3; D ambiguous. The CDR3 consists of 15 residues. Germline assignment: CDR1 SQVTM and CDR2 ANQGSEA. Trimming shortened V by 7 bases and J by 1 base, and 18 bases separated the two germline ends. CDR3 protein: CSAPIPSKGTDTQYF. The CDR3 DNA follows: TGCAGCGCTCCTATCCCATCGAAAGGCACAGATACGCAGTATTTT.

The chain links TRBV11-3 to TRBJ2-7; 7 bases are shared with TRBD1. Per germline, CDR1 SGHNT and CDR2 YENEEA. V gave up 5 bases and J gave up 2 bases; unmatched junction bases: 12. The CDR3 runs 16 residues. The CDR3 DNA reads TGTGCCAGCAGCCCGAGACAGGGTGCTAGACCCTACGAGCAGTACTTC. This encodes CASSPRQGARPYEQYF.